The rows below give T cell receptor beta chains drawn from one sample of a study of T cell responses to AZD1222 COVID-19 vaccine. This table comes from immunoSEQ multiplex PCR, and its TCRdb copy is limited to in-frame clones, with some not included. This table holds 56,000 or so clones, 80% to 90% found once. The sample was peripheral blood, taken on day 0 of AZD1222 vaccination. These receptors were collected from an adult in good health. The CDR3 runs from the conserved cysteine through the conserved F or W. D genes are given only for firm matches. Clone size is given for some rows only: seen once, a few or many times, or a class if the clone is expanded.

DNA: TGCGCCAGCAGCTTTTCAGGGGTGACAGGAAACACCATATATTTT
CDR3: CASSFSGVTGNTIYF
D: .
size: .
V: TRBV5-1
J: TRBJ1-3

DNA: TGTGCCAGCAGCTCCTCTAGCGGTACCTCCTACGAGCAGTACTTC
CDR3: CASSSSSGTSYEQYF
D: TRBD2
size: .
V: TRBV7-2
J: TRBJ2-7

DNA: TGCGCCAGCAGCTTCCCTCCAGGGTCAGGGACATCCTACAATGAGCAGTTCTTC
CDR3: CASSFPPGSGTSYNEQFF
D: .
size: .
V: TRBV5-1
J: TRBJ2-1

DNA: TGTGCCAGCAGCTTCGGGACAGACTATGGCTACACCTTC
CDR3: CASSFGTDYGYTF
D: TRBD1
size: .
V: TRBV7-2
J: TRBJ1-2

DNA: TGTGCCAGCAGTTATTGGAGCGGCATCACAGATACGCAGTATTTT
CDR3: CASSYWSGITDTQYF
D: .
size: once
V: TRBV6-5
J: TRBJ2-3

DNA: TGTGCCAGCAGTTTCAACCGCTACGAGCAGTACTTC
CDR3: CASSFNRYEQYF
D: .
size: .
V: TRBV6-5
J: TRBJ2-7

DNA: TGCGCCAGCAGCCCGACAGCGGACAATGAGCAGTTCTTC
CDR3: CASSPTADNEQFF
D: .
size: .
V: TRBV5-1
J: TRBJ2-1

DNA: TGTGCCAGCAGCTTTTTGTACAGTTCAAACTATGGCTACACCTTC
CDR3: CASSFLYSSNYGYTF
D: .
size: .
V: TRBV5-6
J: TRBJ1-2

DNA: TGTGCCAGCAGCGTAGGCCCGTATAGCAATCAGCCCCAGCATTTT
CDR3: CASSVGPYSNQPQHF
D: .
size: .
V: TRBV9
J: TRBJ1-5

DNA: TGTGCCAGCAGTGAAGAAAGACCCACTGAAGCTTTCTTT
CDR3: CASSEERPTEAFF
D: .
size: .
V: TRBV2
J: TRBJ1-1

DNA: TGTGCCAGCACGCGGGGACAGGGAGAAGATACGCAGTATTTT
CDR3: CASTRGQGEDTQYF
D: TRBD1
size: .
V: TRBV25-1
J: TRBJ2-3

DNA: TGTGCCAGCAGCGGCGGACTAGCGAACAATGAGCAGTTCTTC
CDR3: CASSGGLANNEQFF
D: TRBD2
size: .
V: TRBV7-9
J: TRBJ2-1

DNA: TGTGCCAGCAGCGTAGGAATAAGGATCTCTGGAAACACCATATATTTT
CDR3: CASSVGIRISGNTIYF
D: .
size: .
V: TRBV9
J: TRBJ1-3

DNA: TGTGCCAGCAGCTTCCAGGGGTATGGAAACACCATATATTTT
CDR3: CASSFQGYGNTIYF
D: .
size: .
V: TRBV5-4
J: TRBJ1-3

DNA: TGTGCCAGCACGGCAGCTTACAATGAGCAGTTCTTC
CDR3: CASTAAYNEQFF
D: .
size: .
V: TRBV2
J: TRBJ2-1

DNA: TGTGCCAGCAGCATGGAGCAGAGATATAATTCACCCCTCCACTTT
CDR3: CASSMEQRYNSPLHF
D: .
size: .
V: TRBV7-2
J: TRBJ1-6

DNA: TGCGCCAGCAGCCAAGAAGCCTTAAGTGGGGGGGAGCTGTTTTTT
CDR3: CASSQEALSGGELFF
D: .
size: .
V: TRBV4-3
J: TRBJ2-2

DNA: TGTGCCAGCAGCCAAGAAACCAGCAATCAGCCCCAGCATTTT
CDR3: CASSQETSNQPQHF
D: .
size: few
V: TRBV4-2
J: TRBJ1-5

DNA: TGTGCCAGCAGTTTAGGGACAGGGGGCCACTACGAGCAGTACTTC
CDR3: CASSLGTGGHYEQYF
D: TRBD1
size: .
V: TRBV27
J: TRBJ2-7

DNA: TGTGCCAGCAGTTTAATCGCGGTCGCACAGGGTTATAATTCACCCCTCCACTTT
CDR3: CASSLIAVAQGYNSPLHF
D: .
size: .
V: TRBV27
J: TRBJ1-6

DNA: TGTGCCAGCTCACCCGACAGGGATGAAAAACTGTTTTTT
CDR3: CASSPDRDEKLFF
D: TRBD1
size: .
V: TRBV18
J: TRBJ1-4

DNA: TGTGCCAGCACCCGGCGGGGGATAGCAACAGATACGCAGTATTTT
CDR3: CASTRRGIATDTQYF
D: TRBD2
size: .
V: TRBV6-5
J: TRBJ2-3

DNA: TGTGCCAGCAGCTCAAACTTCGGGCGCGGGACCCAGTACTTC
CDR3: CASSSNFGRGTQYF
D: .
size: .
V: TRBV5-6
J: TRBJ2-5

DNA: TGTGCCAGCAGTGATACGCCAGGGGATAATTCACCCCTCCACTTT
CDR3: CASSDTPGDNSPLHF
D: .
size: .
V: TRBV25-1
J: TRBJ1-6

DNA: TGTGCCAGTATCAAGAGGGGAGACAGGTCCTCTGGAAACACCATATATTTT
CDR3: CASIKRGDRSSGNTIYF
D: .
size: .
V: TRBV19
J: TRBJ1-3

DNA: TGTGCCAGTAGTAAGGGACAGGGGGCGCGGTTCACCGGGGAGCTGTTTTTT
CDR3: CASSKGQGARFTGELFF
D: TRBD1
size: few
V: TRBV19
J: TRBJ2-2

DNA: TGCGCCAGCAGCCAAGATTTAAACCGAAAAGACCTCCACTTT
CDR3: CASSQDLNRKDLHF
D: .
size: .
V: TRBV4-1
J: TRBJ1-6

DNA: TGTGCCAGTAGTATAGATCTTAGCGGTGAGCAGTTCTTC
CDR3: CASSIDLSGEQFF
D: .
size: once
V: TRBV19
J: TRBJ2-1

DNA: TGTGCCAGTAGTATAACTGCCGGGACTAGCGGGAGGTACAATGAGCAGTTCTTC
CDR3: CASSITAGTSGRYNEQFF
D: TRBD2
size: .
V: TRBV19
J: TRBJ2-1

DNA: TGTGCCAGCAGCCGGACTAGCGGGAGCTACAATGAGCAGTTCTTC
CDR3: CASSRTSGSYNEQFF
D: TRBD2
size: .
V: TRBV11-1
J: TRBJ2-1

DNA: TGTGCCAGCAGCTTAGAGGTCCAAGAGACCCAGTACTTC
CDR3: CASSLEVQETQYF
D: .
size: .
V: TRBV11-3
J: TRBJ2-5

DNA: TGTGCCAGCAGCTTAGGAAGGGGGAATGAAAAACTGTTTTTT
CDR3: CASSLGRGNEKLFF
D: .
size: .
V: TRBV7-2
J: TRBJ1-4

DNA: TGTGCCAGTACGACAGGGGGCCCGGGAGGTCGTAGCACAGATACGCAGTATTTT
CDR3: CASTTGGPGGRSTDTQYF
D: TRBD1
size: once
V: TRBV5-4
J: TRBJ2-3

DNA: TGTGCCAGCAGCTTTAGCGGTGAGCAGTACTTC
CDR3: CASSFSGEQYF
D: .
size: .
V: TRBV5-6
J: TRBJ2-7

DNA: TGTGCCAGCAGGGTTCGGGGGGCGCCTGGAAACACCATATATTTT
CDR3: CASRVRGAPGNTIYF
D: .
size: .
V: TRBV6-5
J: TRBJ1-3

DNA: TGCGCCAGCAGCTTGTTGGGGTTCGGCGGCACCGGGGAGCTGTTTTTT
CDR3: CASSLLGFGGTGELFF
D: .
size: .
V: TRBV5-1
J: TRBJ2-2

DNA: TGCAGCGTCTCACAGGATTTGAACACTGAAGCTTTCTTT
CDR3: CSVSQDLNTEAFF
D: .
size: .
V: TRBV29-1
J: TRBJ1-1

DNA: TGTGCCAGCAGTTACTCCGGACTAGCGGGTGATTACGAGCAGTACTTC
CDR3: CASSYSGLAGDYEQYF
D: TRBD2
size: .
V: TRBV6-5
J: TRBJ2-7

DNA: TGTGCCAGCAGCCTCTACGGAACCTACGAGCAGTACTTC
CDR3: CASSLYGTYEQYF
D: .
size: .
V: TRBV7-3
J: TRBJ2-7

DNA: TGTGCCAGCAGTTTCGGGGGGGGGCGCTTCTACGAGCAGTACTTC
CDR3: CASSFGGGRFYEQYF
D: TRBD2
size: .
V: TRBV27
J: TRBJ2-7

DNA: TGTGCCAGCAGTAGGGGGAAAAAGGGGACCACTGAAGCTTTCTTT
CDR3: CASSRGKKGTTEAFF
D: .
size: once
V: TRBV6-5
J: TRBJ1-1

DNA: TGCGCCAGCAGCTTGGGGGACAGGGCCCTATCAGAGACCTTC
CDR3: CASSLGDRALSETF
D: TRBD1
size: .
V: TRBV5-1
J: TRBJ1-2

DNA: TGTGCCAGCAGTCCCTTGGCGGGAGCGGGCACAGATACGCAGTATTTT
CDR3: CASSPLAGAGTDTQYF
D: TRBD2
size: .
V: TRBV2
J: TRBJ2-3

DNA: TGTGCCAGCAGCCAGGGGGAAGTGCAGTACTTC
CDR3: CASSQGEVQYF
D: .
size: .
V: TRBV3-1/TRBV3-2
J: TRBJ2-7

DNA: TGTGCCAGCAGCCAAGAAGGGGGCTCTGGGGCCAACGTCCTGACTTTC
CDR3: CASSQEGGSGANVLTF
D: .
size: few
V: TRBV4-2
J: TRBJ2-6

DNA: TGTGCCAGCAGCTTAAACAGGGGCACTGAAGCTTTCTTT
CDR3: CASSLNRGTEAFF
D: TRBD1
size: .
V: TRBV4-2
J: TRBJ1-1

DNA: TGTGCCAGCAGTTTCGGGGATGAGCAGTTCTTC
CDR3: CASSFGDEQFF
D: .
size: .
V: TRBV12-3/TRBV12-4
J: TRBJ2-1

DNA: TGTGCCAGCAGCCAGCAGTCAATGAACACTGAAGCTTTCTTT
CDR3: CASSQQSMNTEAFF
D: .
size: .
V: TRBV7-2
J: TRBJ1-1

DNA: TGCGCCAGCAGGGCACTACCCGGGGGGACCCCTGAGGGAGAGACCCAGTACTTC
CDR3: CASRALPGGTPEGETQYF
D: TRBD2
size: .
V: TRBV5-1
J: TRBJ2-5

DNA: TGTGCCAGCAGCCGGCGGGGACAGATTAACACTGAAGCTTTCTTT
CDR3: CASSRRGQINTEAFF
D: TRBD1
size: .
V: TRBV7-2
J: TRBJ1-1

DNA: TGCGCCAGCCCGGGGGCGTACGAGCAGTACTTC
CDR3: CASPGAYEQYF
D: .
size: .
V: TRBV10-1
J: TRBJ2-7

DNA: TGCGCCAGCAGCTTGGAGGAGAGGTATAGAAATAATTCACCCCTCCACTTT
CDR3: CASSLEERYRNNSPLHF
D: .
size: .
V: TRBV5-1
J: TRBJ1-6

DNA: TGTGCCAGCACCGGGGACATCGCTGAAGCTTTCTTT
CDR3: CASTGDIAEAFF
D: .
size: .
V: TRBV12-3/TRBV12-4
J: TRBJ1-1

DNA: TGTGCCAGTAGTATAGGGAGATCGGACAGGACTCGACTGTTTTTT
CDR3: CASSIGRSDRTRLFF
D: TRBD1
size: .
V: TRBV19
J: TRBJ1-4

DNA: TGTGCCAGCAGTGGTTTTTTCGGGAGGGGCACTGAAGCTTTCTTT
CDR3: CASSGFFGRGTEAFF
D: .
size: few
V: TRBV2
J: TRBJ1-1

DNA: TGTGCCACCAGTGACCCCGGGACAGCTAGCACAGATACGCAGTATTTT
CDR3: CATSDPGTASTDTQYF
D: TRBD1
size: .
V: TRBV24-1
J: TRBJ2-3

DNA: TGCGCCAGCAGCCTATCCGGGACAGGGAGTGAAAAACTGTTTTTT
CDR3: CASSLSGTGSEKLFF
D: TRBD1
size: .
V: TRBV4-1
J: TRBJ1-4